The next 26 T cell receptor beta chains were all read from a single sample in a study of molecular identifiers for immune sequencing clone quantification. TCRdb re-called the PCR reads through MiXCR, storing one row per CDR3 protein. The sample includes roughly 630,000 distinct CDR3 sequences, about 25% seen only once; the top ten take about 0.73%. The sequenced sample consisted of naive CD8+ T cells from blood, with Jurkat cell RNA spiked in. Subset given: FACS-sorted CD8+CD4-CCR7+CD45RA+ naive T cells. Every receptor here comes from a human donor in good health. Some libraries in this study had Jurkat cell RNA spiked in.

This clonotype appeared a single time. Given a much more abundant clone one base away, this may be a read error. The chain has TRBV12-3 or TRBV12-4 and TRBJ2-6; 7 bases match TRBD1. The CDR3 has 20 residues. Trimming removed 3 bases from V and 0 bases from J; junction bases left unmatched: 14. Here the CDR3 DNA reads TGTGCCAGCAGTTTTTGGTCCTACGGGACAGATAGCTCTGGGGCCAACGTCCTGACTTTC. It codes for CASSFWSYGTDSSGANVLTF.

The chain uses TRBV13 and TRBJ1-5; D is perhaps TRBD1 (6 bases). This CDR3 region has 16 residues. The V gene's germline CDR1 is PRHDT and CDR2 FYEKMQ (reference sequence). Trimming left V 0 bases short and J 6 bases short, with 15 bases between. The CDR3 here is CASSLGTGNRGQPQHF. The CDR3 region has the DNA TGTGCCAGCAGCTTAGGAACAGGGAACCGGGGTCAGCCCCAGCATTTT.

CDR3: CASSFYRRGQGYQETQYF. CDR3 bases: TGTGCCAGCAGCTTCTACCGCCGCGGACAGGGGTACCAAGAGACCCAGTACTTC. This chain uses TRBV7-6 with TRBJ2-5; 9 positions match TRBD1. The germline V gene has CDR1 SGHVS and CDR2 FNYEAQ. The ends lost 3 bases at V and 0 bases at J; junction bases unmatched: 11. This CDR3 spans 18 amino acids.

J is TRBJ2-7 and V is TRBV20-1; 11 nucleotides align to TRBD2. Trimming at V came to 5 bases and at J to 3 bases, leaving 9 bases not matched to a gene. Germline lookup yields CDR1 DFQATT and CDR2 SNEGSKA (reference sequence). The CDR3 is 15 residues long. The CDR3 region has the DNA TGCAGTGCTCTCTTAGGACTAGCGGGCTACTACGAGCAGTACTTC. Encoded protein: CSALLGLAGYYEQYF.

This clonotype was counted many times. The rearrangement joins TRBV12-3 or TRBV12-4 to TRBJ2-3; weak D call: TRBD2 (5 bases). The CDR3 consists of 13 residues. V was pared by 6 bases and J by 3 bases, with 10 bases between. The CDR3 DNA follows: TGTGCCAGCAGCGGAGGTTTAACAGATACGCAGTATTTT. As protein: CASSGGLTDTQYF.

The CDR3 region has the DNA TGTGCCAGCAGCGTAAGGCAGCCTGGCGGGAATCAGCCCCAGCATTTT. Its translation is CASSVRQPGGNQPQHF. The chain combines TRBV9 with TRBJ1-5, with no clear D. CDR3 size: 16 residues. The V and J ends lost 1 base and 4 bases respectively, with 15 bases between them. Per germline, CDR1 SGDLS and CDR2 YYNGEE.

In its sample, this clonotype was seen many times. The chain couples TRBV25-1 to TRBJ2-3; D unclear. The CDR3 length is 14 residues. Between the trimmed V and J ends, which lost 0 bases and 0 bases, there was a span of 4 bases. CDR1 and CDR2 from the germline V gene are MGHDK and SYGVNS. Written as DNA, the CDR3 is TGTGCCAGCAGTGAATACAGTAGCACAGATACGCAGTATTTT. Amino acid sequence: CASSEYSSTDTQYF.

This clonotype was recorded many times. The CDR3 coding sequence is TGTGCCAGCACGGGGACTAGCGTCGGTTGGATACCCGAGCAGTACTTC. This translates into CASTGTSVGWIPEQYF. The V and J genes are TRBV6-2 or TRBV6-3 and TRBJ2-7, with 10 positions matching TRBD2. The CDR3 has 16 amino acids. Germline V gene sequence: CDR1 MNHEY, CDR2 SVGEGT. V lost 7 bases to trimming and J lost 6 bases; unmatched junction nucleotides: 15.

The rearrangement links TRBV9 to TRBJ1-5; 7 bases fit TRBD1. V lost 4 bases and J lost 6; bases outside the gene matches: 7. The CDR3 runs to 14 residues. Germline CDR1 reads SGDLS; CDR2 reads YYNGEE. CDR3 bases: TGTGCCAGCAGCTTAGAAGGGGGCACTCAGCCCCAGCATTTT. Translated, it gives CASSLEGGTQPQHF.

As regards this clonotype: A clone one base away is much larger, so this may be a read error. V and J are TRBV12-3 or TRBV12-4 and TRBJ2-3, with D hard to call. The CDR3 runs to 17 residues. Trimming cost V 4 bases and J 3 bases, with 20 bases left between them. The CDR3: CASSWVKAYSSTDTQYF. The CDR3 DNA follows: TGTGCCAGCAGTTGGGTTAAAGCTTACTCAAGTACAGATACGCAGTATTTT.

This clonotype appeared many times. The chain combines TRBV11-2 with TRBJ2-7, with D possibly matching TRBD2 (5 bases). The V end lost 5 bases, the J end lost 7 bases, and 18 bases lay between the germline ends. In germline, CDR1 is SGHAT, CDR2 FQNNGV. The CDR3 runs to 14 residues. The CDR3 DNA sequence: TGTGCCAGCAGCGCACCCGACGGAGGAAGGGAGCAGTACTTC. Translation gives CASSAPDGGREQYF.

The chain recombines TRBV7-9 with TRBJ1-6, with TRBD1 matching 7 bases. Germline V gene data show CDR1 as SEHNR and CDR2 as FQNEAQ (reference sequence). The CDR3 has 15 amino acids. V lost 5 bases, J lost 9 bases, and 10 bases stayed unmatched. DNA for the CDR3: TGTGCCAGCAGCCAGGGGGAATCCGTTACTTCACCCCTCCACTTT. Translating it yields CASSQGESVTSPLHF.

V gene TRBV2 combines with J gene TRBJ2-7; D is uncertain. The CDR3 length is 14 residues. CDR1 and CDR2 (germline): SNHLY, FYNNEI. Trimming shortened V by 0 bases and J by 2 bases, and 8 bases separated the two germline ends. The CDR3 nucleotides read TGTGCCAGCAGTGAAGCGGGCAAGACCTACGAGCAGTACTTC. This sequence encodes CASSEAGKTYEQYF.

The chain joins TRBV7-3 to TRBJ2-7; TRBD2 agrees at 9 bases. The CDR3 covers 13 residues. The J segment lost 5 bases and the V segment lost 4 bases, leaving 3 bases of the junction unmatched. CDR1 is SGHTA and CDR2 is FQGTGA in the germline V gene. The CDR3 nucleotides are TGTGCCAGCAGCTCACTAGCGGGTAACGAGCAGTACTTC. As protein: CASSSLAGNEQYF.

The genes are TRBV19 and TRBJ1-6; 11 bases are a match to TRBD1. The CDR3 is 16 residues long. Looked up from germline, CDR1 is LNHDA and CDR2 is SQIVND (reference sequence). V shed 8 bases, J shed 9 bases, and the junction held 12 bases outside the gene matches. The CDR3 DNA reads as TGTGCCAGTCGCCAGCCGGACAGGGGGCGAAGTTCACCCCTCCACTTT. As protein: CASRQPDRGRSSPLHF. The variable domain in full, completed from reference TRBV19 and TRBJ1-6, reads DGGITQSPKYLFRKEGQNVTLSCEQNLNHDAMYWYRQDPGQGLRLIYYSQIVNDFQKGDIAEGYSVSREKKESFPLTVTSAQKNPTAFYLCASRQPDRGRSSPLHFGNGTRLTVT.

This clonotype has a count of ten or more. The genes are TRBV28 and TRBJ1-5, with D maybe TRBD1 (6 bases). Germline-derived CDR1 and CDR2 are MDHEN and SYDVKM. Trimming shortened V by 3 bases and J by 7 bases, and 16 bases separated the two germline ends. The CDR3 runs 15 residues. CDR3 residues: CASSFLLGGRQPQHF. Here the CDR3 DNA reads TGTGCCAGCAGTTTCCTATTGGGGGGCCGGCAGCCCCAGCATTTT. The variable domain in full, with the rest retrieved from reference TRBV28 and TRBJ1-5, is DVKVTQSSRYLVKRTGEKVFLECVQDMDHENMFWYRQDPGLGLRLIYFSYDVKMKEKGDIPEGYSVSREKKERFSLILESASTNQTSMYLCASSFLLGGRQPQHFGDGTRLSIL.

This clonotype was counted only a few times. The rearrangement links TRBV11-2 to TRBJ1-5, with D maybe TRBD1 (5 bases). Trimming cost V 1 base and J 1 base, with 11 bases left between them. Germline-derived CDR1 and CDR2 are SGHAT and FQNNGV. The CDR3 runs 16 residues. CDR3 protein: CASSLAKGLSNQPQHF. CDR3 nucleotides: TGTGCCAGCAGCTTAGCCAAGGGACTGAGCAATCAGCCCCAGCATTTT.

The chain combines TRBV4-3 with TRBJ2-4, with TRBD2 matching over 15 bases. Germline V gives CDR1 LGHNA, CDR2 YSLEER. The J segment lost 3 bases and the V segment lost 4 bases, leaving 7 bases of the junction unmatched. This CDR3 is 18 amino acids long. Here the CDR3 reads CASSLGLAGGPGKNIQYF. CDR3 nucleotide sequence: TGCGCCAGCAGCCTCGGACTAGCGGGGGGGCCGGGCAAAAACATTCAGTACTTC.

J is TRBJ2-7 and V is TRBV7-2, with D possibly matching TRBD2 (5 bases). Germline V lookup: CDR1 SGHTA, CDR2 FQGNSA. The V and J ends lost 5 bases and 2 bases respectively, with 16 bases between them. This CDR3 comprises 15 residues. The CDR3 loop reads CASSLGSGAAYEQYF. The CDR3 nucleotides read TGTGCCAGCAGCCTTGGGTCAGGAGCGGCCTACGAGCAGTACTTC.

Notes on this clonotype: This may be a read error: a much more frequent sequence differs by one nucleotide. CDR3 sequence reads: CGARDLRWDTQYF. In nucleotides, the CDR3 is TGCGGTGCTAGAGATCTCAGATGGGATACGCAGTATTTT. V is TRBV20-1 and J is TRBJ2-3; D not certain. Germline V CDR1 and CDR2: DFQATT, SNEGSKA (reference sequence). The CDR3 totals 13 residues.

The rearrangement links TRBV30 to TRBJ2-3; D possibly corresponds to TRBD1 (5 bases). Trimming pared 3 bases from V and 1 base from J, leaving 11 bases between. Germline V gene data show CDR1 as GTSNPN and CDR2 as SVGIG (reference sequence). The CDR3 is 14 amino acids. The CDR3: CAWSRTSGTDTQYF. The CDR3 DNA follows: TGTGCCTGGAGCCGGACATCGGGCACAGATACGCAGTATTTT.

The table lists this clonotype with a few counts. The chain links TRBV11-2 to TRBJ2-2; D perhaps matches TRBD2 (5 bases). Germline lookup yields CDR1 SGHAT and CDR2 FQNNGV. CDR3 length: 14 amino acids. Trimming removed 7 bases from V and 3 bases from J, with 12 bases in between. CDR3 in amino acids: CASTGITDTGELFF. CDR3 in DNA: TGTGCCAGCACGGGAATAACAGACACCGGGGAGCTGTTTTTT.

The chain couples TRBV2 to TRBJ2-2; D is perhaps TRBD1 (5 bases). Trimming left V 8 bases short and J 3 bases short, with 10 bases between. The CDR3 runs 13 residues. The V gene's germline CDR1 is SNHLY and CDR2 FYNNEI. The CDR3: CASGTTDTGELFF. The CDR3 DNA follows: TGTGCCAGCGGCACGACAGACACCGGGGAGCTGTTTTTT.

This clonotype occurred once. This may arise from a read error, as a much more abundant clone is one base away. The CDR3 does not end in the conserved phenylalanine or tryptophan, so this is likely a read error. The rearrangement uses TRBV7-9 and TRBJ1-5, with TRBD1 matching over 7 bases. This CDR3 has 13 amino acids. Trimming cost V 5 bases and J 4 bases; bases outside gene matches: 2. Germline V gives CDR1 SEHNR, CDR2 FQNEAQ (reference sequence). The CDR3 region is CASSHRGNQPQHV. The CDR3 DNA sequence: TGTGCCAGCAGCCACAGGGGAAATCAGCCCCAGCATGTT.

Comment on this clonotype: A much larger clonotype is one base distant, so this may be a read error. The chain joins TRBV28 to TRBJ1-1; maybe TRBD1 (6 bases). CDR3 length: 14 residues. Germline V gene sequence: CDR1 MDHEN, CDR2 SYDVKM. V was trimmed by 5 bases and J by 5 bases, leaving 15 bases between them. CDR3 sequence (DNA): TGTGCCAGCAGTCGACGGGGGGCGAGTACTGAAGCTTTCTTT. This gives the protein CASSRRGASTEAFF.

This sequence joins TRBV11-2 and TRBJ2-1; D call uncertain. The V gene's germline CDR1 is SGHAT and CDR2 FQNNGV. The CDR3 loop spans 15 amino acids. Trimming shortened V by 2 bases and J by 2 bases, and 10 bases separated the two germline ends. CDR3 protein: CASSLRGTPYNEQFF. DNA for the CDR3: TGTGCCAGCAGCTTAAGAGGAACGCCCTACAATGAGCAGTTCTTC.